This T cell receptor beta chain was profiled in a study of blood T cell repertoires in COVID-19. Study-wide context: Samples of COVID-19 (acute and convalescent) were obtained from the United States, Italy and Spain. Nucleic acid was either cDNA or gDNA, and it came from T cells, B-cell-depleted T cells, or PBMCs.

The germline gives CDR1 SNHLY, CDR2 FYNNEI. The CDR3 has 16 residues. V was clipped by 6 bases and J by 4 bases; unmatched bases: 11. Original methodology: Counts of nucleated cells, estimated from reference gene primer amplification, were obtained. Data came from immunoSEQ multiplex PCR; TCRdb stores just in-frame clones and leaves some out. The V and J calls and clone size are taken from that table; D and trimming were inferred from the DNA. In the table there are roughly 66,000 clones, about 90% of which are singletons. Sequencing was done on a sample of peripheral blood. The receptor's source is a human donor in a cohort sampled during active COVID-19. The chain combines TRBV2 with TRBJ2-1, with 8 bases lining up with TRBD2. This CDR3 reads CASRREAEWGYNEQFF. DNA for the CDR3: TGTGCCAGCAGGCGGGAGGCCGAGTGGGGATACAATGAGCAGTTCTTC.